The 27 T cell receptor beta chains below were found in one sample sequenced in a study of T-cell reconstitution after alpha-beta-depleted transplantation in children. The authors prepared the TCRbeta library with unique molecular identifiers. TCRdb reprocessed the PCR reads via MiXCR and lists one record per CDR3 protein. The repertoire consists of about 500,000 distinct CDR3 sequences, with 32% occurring once and the leading ten covering 2% to 3%. The starting material was PBMCs from the stem cell graft donor, obtained from the stem cell graft. Receptors originate from a human donor who donated a stem cell graft to a child with aplastic anemia.

J is TRBJ1-5 and V is TRBV6-1; 7 bases are shared with TRBD1. Germline values: CDR1 MNHNS, CDR2 SASEGT. V gave up 8 bases and J gave up 4 bases; unmatched junction bases: 5. The CDR3 runs 13 residues. CDR3 sequence reads: CASEAGGNQPQHF. The CDR3, as DNA: TGTGCCAGCGAGGCAGGGGGGAATCAGCCCCAGCATTTT.

Only a few counts were recorded for this clonotype. V is TRBV7-2 and J is TRBJ2-3, with D tentatively TRBD1 (6 bases). Trimming took 2 bases from V and 4 from J, leaving 13 bases between them. Germline CDR1 SGHTA, CDR2 FQGNSA. There are 15 residues in the CDR3. In DNA, the CDR3 is TGTGCCAGCAGCTTACAAGCCCCAGGGGCAGATACGCAGTATTTT. Translating it yields CASSLQAPGADTQYF. Combining the CDR3 with reference TRBV7-2 and TRBJ2-3 gives the whole variable domain GAGVSQSPSNKVTEKGKDVELRCDPISGHTALYWYRQSLGQGLEFLIYFQGNSAPDKSGLPSDRFSAERTGGSVSTLTIQRTQQEDSAVYLCASSLQAPGADTQYFGPGTRLTVL.

This chain uses TRBV20-1 with TRBJ2-7; 7 bases align to TRBD1. Germline V lookup: CDR1 DFQATT, CDR2 SNEGSKA (reference sequence). V dropped 5 bases and J dropped 4; count of bases not matched to a gene: 8. This CDR3 comprises 13 residues. The DNA for the CDR3 is TGCAGTGCTGGCCAGACAGGGTTATACGAGCAGTACTTC. This encodes CSAGQTGLYEQYF.

There are a few counts of this clonotype. The chain recombines TRBV6-2 or TRBV6-3 with TRBJ1-1; D is unclear. Trimming removed 7 bases at V and 5 bases at J, with 17 bases between. Looked up from germline, CDR1 is MNHEY and CDR2 is SVGEGT. This CDR3 has 14 amino acids. CDR3 sequence reads: CASIPLGRRTEAFF. CDR3 coding DNA: TGTGCCAGCATCCCCTTGGGCAGGAGAACTGAAGCTTTCTTT.

V and J are TRBV7-9 and TRBJ2-3; 9 bases agree with TRBD2. Trimming cost V 6 bases and J 2 bases; bases outside gene matches: 12. Germline V lookup: CDR1 SEHNR, CDR2 FQNEAQ (reference sequence). The CDR3 length is 17 residues. The CDR3 protein is CASRPPSGVAYTDTQYF. DNA for the CDR3: TGTGCCAGCAGACCTCCTAGCGGGGTGGCCTACACAGATACGCAGTATTTT.

The rearrangement uses TRBV15 and TRBJ2-4; TRBD1 or TRBD2 may be the D gene (5 bases each). The V gene lost 5 bases and the J gene lost 8 bases, with 16 bases spanning the gap. The CDR3 extends over 14 amino acids. CDR1 LNHNV and CDR2 YYDKDF come from the germline V gene (reference sequence). CDR3 coding DNA: TGTGCCACCAGCGCGGACGAGGGGACGGACATTCAGTACTTC. This gives the protein CATSADEGTDIQYF.

V is TRBV4-1 and J is TRBJ2-5; perhaps TRBD2 as D (5 bases). V was clipped by 0 bases and J by 2 bases, with 25 bases between them. CDR3 size: 20 residues. Per germline, CDR1 MGHRA and CDR2 YSYEKL. CDR3 nucleotides: TGCGCCAGCAGCCAAGATACCCTTCGGGGTCGGTCTCACACTCAAGAGACCCAGTACTTC. Encoded protein: CASSQDTLRGRSHTQETQYF.

This clonotype was detected only a few times. The chain employs TRBV12-3 or TRBV12-4 and TRBJ1-6; no clear D gene. Trimming took off 3 bases at V and 2 bases at J, with 2 bases between the two ends. The CDR3 runs 13 residues. The chain's CDR3 is CASSFPYNSPLHF. CDR3 DNA sequence: TGTGCCAGCAGTTTCCCCTATAATTCACCCCTCCACTTT.

This chain joins TRBV9 and TRBJ1-5; D remains unclear. The V gene lost 0 bases and the J gene lost 3 bases, with 4 bases spanning the gap. Germline V gene data show CDR1 as SGDLS and CDR2 as YYNGEE. This CDR3 is built from 13 residues. This chain's CDR3 is CASSVAPNQPQHF. The CDR3 region has the DNA TGTGCCAGCAGCGTAGCTCCCAATCAGCCCCAGCATTTT.

The chain is built from TRBV6-2 or TRBV6-3 and TRBJ2-3, with D perhaps TRBD2 (6 bases). The CDR3 is made up of 17 amino acids. Trimming stripped 6 bases from V and 1 base from J, with 20 bases between. CDR1 and CDR2 from the germline V gene are MNHEY and SVGEGT. The CDR3 is CASSYGGRRDRTDTQYF. In nucleotides, the CDR3 is TGTGCCAGCAGCTACGGGGGTAGGCGGGACCGCACAGATACGCAGTATTTT.

This sequence joins TRBV7-9 and TRBJ1-5; D is unclear. This CDR3 is 17 amino acids long. V was trimmed by 0 bases and J by 0 bases, leaving 12 bases between them. Germline CDR1 is SEHNR and CDR2 is FQNEAQ (reference sequence). CDR3 nucleotide sequence: TGTGCCAGCAGCTTAGCGCCAGGCCCCTATAGCAATCAGCCCCAGCATTTT. Protein sequence: CASSLAPGPYSNQPQHF.

The chain carries TRBV20-1 and TRBJ2-1, with 10 bases aligning to TRBD2. Trimming removed 4 bases from V and 8 bases from J; junction bases left unmatched: 14. CDR3 length: 16 amino acids. Germline CDR1 DFQATT, CDR2 SNEGSKA (reference sequence). This CDR3 reads CSANRWGASGSDEQFF. CDR3 in DNA: TGCAGTGCTAATCGGTGGGGGGCTAGCGGGAGCGATGAGCAGTTCTTC.

This clonotype showed up just a few times. The chain links TRBV6-4 to TRBJ1-1; tentatively, D is TRBD1 (6 bases). The length of the CDR3 is 13 residues. Germline-derived CDR1 and CDR2 are MRHNA and SNTAGT. V was clipped by 3 bases and J by 11 bases, with 16 bases between them. CDR3 bases: TGTGCCAGCAGTGAGAGCGCGGGGGCGATGGCTTTCTTT. Translating it yields CASSESAGAMAFF.

Only a few counts were recorded for this clonotype. The rearrangement joins TRBV28 to TRBJ1-1, with 7 nucleotides matching TRBD1. CDR3 length equals 13 residues. CDR1 is MDHEN, CDR2 SYDVKM, per germline. The CDR3 DNA is TGTGCAACGAACTACAGGGGATACACTGAAGCTTTCTTT. Translated: CATNYRGYTEAFF.

This clonotype was found a few times. V is TRBV10-3 and J is TRBJ1-1; D is possibly TRBD1 (5 bases). V shed 0 bases and J shed 4 bases, with 15 bases lying between them. CDR3 length equals 16 residues. Germline V CDR1 and CDR2: ENHRY, SYGVKD. The CDR3 spells CAISESSGGGRTEAFF. The CDR3, as DNA: TGTGCCATCAGTGAGTCGAGCGGGGGTGGGCGCACTGAAGCTTTCTTT.

The count of this clonotype is one. The V call is TRBV9, the J call TRBJ2-7; D is unclear. The germline gives CDR1 SGDLS, CDR2 YYNGEE. The CDR3 spans 12 residues. V lost 3 bases and J 3 bases, leaving 7 bases between the germline ends. The CDR3 reads CASSGPGYEQYF. CDR3 DNA sequence: TGTGCCAGCAGCGGTCCCGGCTACGAGCAGTACTTC.

The chain links TRBV7-9 to TRBJ2-1; TRBD2 matches 13 bases. CDR1 and CDR2 (germline): SEHNR, FQNEAQ (reference sequence). The CDR3 sequence is 15 residues long. V was pared by 4 bases and J by 5 bases, with 2 bases of the junction left unmatched. The CDR3 reads CASSSGLAGHNEQFF. The CDR3 bases are TGTGCCAGCAGCTCGGGACTAGCGGGACACAATGAGCAGTTCTTC.

This clonotype was observed a few times. The chain combines TRBV29-1 with TRBJ1-2, with D unclear. The CDR3 loop spans 13 amino acids. Trimming cost V 3 bases and J 2 bases, with 10 bases left between them. Per the germline V gene, CDR1 is SQVTM and CDR2 is ANQGSEA. CDR3 DNA sequence: TGCAGCGTTGACGCGGGTCTAAACTATGGCTACACCTTC. This encodes CSVDAGLNYGYTF.

In this sample, this clonotype turned up a few times. The J gene is TRBJ1-2, the V gene TRBV7-9; perhaps TRBD1 as D (5 bases). Germline CDR1 reads SEHNR; CDR2 reads FQNEAQ (reference sequence). There are 13 residues in the CDR3. Trimming removed 10 bases from V and 7 bases from J, with 19 bases in between. DNA for the CDR3: TGTGCCACGCGGAGTGAGGGGATCGTTGGCTACACCTTC. Its translation is CATRSEGIVGYTF.

This clonotype has a count of ten or more. The rearrangement uses TRBV24-1 and TRBJ2-2; 8 bases are shared with TRBD1. The CDR3 is made up of 12 amino acids. V shed 11 bases, J shed 5 bases, and the junction held 3 bases outside the gene matches. Germline values: CDR1 KGHDR, CDR2 SFDVKD. This chain's CDR3 is CAIRQGTGELFF. CDR3 bases: TGTGCCATCCGACAGGGGACCGGGGAGCTGTTTTTT.

This chain links TRBV27 with TRBJ2-3; 8 bases map to TRBD1. V was clipped by 5 bases and J by 6 bases; unmatched bases: 16. CDR1 is MNHEY and CDR2 is SMNVEV in the germline V gene (reference sequence). The CDR3 extends over 17 amino acids. This CDR3 is CASSQLPRTGSTDTQYF. The CDR3 nucleotides read TGTGCCAGCAGTCAACTCCCGAGGACAGGGTCCACCGATACGCAGTATTTT.

This clonotype has just a few counts. This rearrangement joins TRBV10-3 to TRBJ2-7; no firm D call. Germline CDR1 and CDR2: ENHRY and SYGVKD. The CDR3 has 10 amino acids. Trimming cost V 7 bases and J 1 base, with 2 bases left between them. The DNA of the CDR3 is TGTGCCATCAAGTCCTACGAGCAGTACGTC. It encodes CAIKSYEQYV.

The chain is built from TRBV6-2 or TRBV6-3 and TRBJ1-5; unclear D gene. Germline-derived CDR1 and CDR2 are MNHEY and SVGEGT. CDR3 length: 16 residues. Deletions cut 7 bases from V and 6 bases from J, with 22 bases between. CDR3 residues: CASTDSDGRRGQPQHF. Here the CDR3 DNA reads TGTGCCAGCACCGACTCGGACGGACGCCGTGGTCAGCCCCAGCATTTT.

The chain links TRBV24-1 to TRBJ2-3, with 11 bases matching TRBD2. V shed 5 bases and J 1 base; nucleotides not matched to a gene: 4. Germline lookup yields CDR1 KGHDR and CDR2 SFDVKD. The length of the CDR3 is 16 residues. The CDR3 here is CATSVSLAGGTDTQYF. The CDR3 bases are TGTGCCACCAGTGTTTCACTAGCGGGGGGCACAGATACGCAGTATTTT.

This chain links TRBV28 with TRBJ2-1; 7 nucleotides align to TRBD1. CDR1 is MDHEN and CDR2 is SYDVKM in the germline V gene. This CDR3 is 15 amino acids long. J was trimmed by 3 bases and V by 3 bases; bases with no gene match: 5. In DNA, the CDR3 is TGTGCCAGCAGTTTGAGGGACAGCCTCTACAATGAGCAGTTCTTC. Its translation: CASSLRDSLYNEQFF.

The chain combines TRBV27 with TRBJ1-1; D is ambiguous. The V end was cut by 2 bases, the J end by 8 bases, with 12 bases between. The germline gives CDR1 MNHEY, CDR2 SMNVEV (reference sequence). The CDR3 length is 13 residues. CDR3 protein: CASSLIGVPEAFF. Here the CDR3 DNA reads TGTGCCAGCAGTTTAATCGGGGTCCCCGAAGCTTTCTTT.

V and J are TRBV12-5 and TRBJ2-1; possible D gene TRBD2, 5 bases. Trimming left V 4 bases short and J 10 bases short, with 8 bases between. Germline lookup yields CDR1 LGHNT and CDR2 FRNRAP. This CDR3 has 11 residues. This chain's CDR3 is CASGSRREQFF. CDR3 nucleotide sequence: TGTGCTAGTGGTTCTAGGAGGGAGCAGTTCTTC.